This passage covers 18 T cell receptor beta chains from one sample sequenced in a study of cytomegalovirus exposure and HLA in healthy donors. Here immunoSEQ multiplex PCR was the method, and the copy in TCRdb shows in-frame clones only, minus some. The sample records 70,000 to 85,000 clones, 94% being singletons. Sequenced material: PBMCs. Receptor source: a woman aged 18-35 years in good health and CMV-seropositive.

The rearrangement joins TRBV5-1 to TRBJ2-1, with D maybe TRBD2 (5 bases). The V and J ends lost 4 bases and 0 bases respectively, with 17 bases between them. CDR1 and CDR2 (germline): SGHRS, YFSETQ. The CDR3 is 17 amino acids. CDR3 sequence reads: CASSEPSLATSYNEQFF. The CDR3 nucleotides read TGCGCCAGCAGCGAACCCTCCCTAGCAACCTCCTACAATGAGCAGTTCTTC. The full variable domain, rest sourced from reference TRBV5-1 and TRBJ2-1, is KAGVTQTPRYLIKTRGQQVTLSCSPISGHRSVSWYQQTPGQGLQFLFEYFSETQRNKGNFPGRFSGRQFSNSRSEMNVSTLELGDSALYLCASSEPSLATSYNEQFFGPGTRLTVL.

The V and J genes are TRBV5-4 and TRBJ1-2; TRBD1 is a possible D gene (5 bases). V was cut by 4 bases and J by 4 bases, with 14 bases left in between. The CDR3 consists of 14 residues. In germline, CDR1 is SGHNT, CDR2 YYREEE (reference sequence). The CDR3 DNA reads as TGTGCCAGCAGCCCAGGGTTTTGGATCTATGGCTACACCTTC. Translating gives CASSPGFWIYGYTF.

Written as DNA, the CDR3 is TGTGCCAGCAGCCGCAACGCGGATCAGCCCTACGAGCAGTACTTC. Translated: CASSRNADQPYEQYF. The gene calls are TRBV16 and TRBJ2-7, with D unresolved. Per germline, CDR1 KGHSY and CDR2 FQNENV. The V end lost 4 bases, the J end lost 2 bases, and 15 bases lay between the germline ends. CDR3 length equals 15 residues.

The V and J genes are TRBV4-2 and TRBJ2-2; 10 bases agree with TRBD2. CDR1 LGHNA and CDR2 YNFKEQ come from the germline V gene. The ends lost 0 bases at V and 6 bases at J; junction bases unmatched: 4. The CDR3 sequence is 16 residues long. CDR3 region: CASSQDGSGGAGELFF. The CDR3 nucleotides are TGTGCCAGCAGCCAAGATGGAAGCGGGGGGGCCGGGGAGCTGTTTTTT.

V is TRBV27 and J is TRBJ1-1, with unresolved D. The V gene's germline CDR1 is MNHEY and CDR2 SMNVEV (reference sequence). Trimming took 0 bases from V and 6 from J, leaving 8 bases between them. The CDR3 extends over 13 amino acids. The CDR3 loop is CASSLSVGSEAFF. CDR3 nucleotide sequence: TGTGCCAGCAGTTTATCGGTGGGCTCTGAAGCTTTCTTT.

This sequence joins TRBV4-2 and TRBJ2-3; 8 nucleotides agree with TRBD1. V shed 5 bases and J 0 bases; nucleotides not matched to a gene: 13. Per germline, CDR1 LGHNA and CDR2 YNFKEQ. The CDR3 covers 18 residues. The CDR3 DNA reads as TGTGCCAGCAGCTCACGACAGGGGTCGGGTCTAAGCACAGATACGCAGTATTTT. It codes for CASSSRQGSGLSTDTQYF.

This chain uses TRBV15 with TRBJ2-3, with D uncertain. V was trimmed by 5 bases and J by 5 bases, leaving 8 bases between them. There are 12 residues in the CDR3. Germline values: CDR1 LNHNV, CDR2 YYDKDF (reference sequence). The CDR3 nucleotides read TGTGCCACCAGCCCCGGCGGAGATACGCAGTATTTT. Residues: CATSPGGDTQYF.

For this clone: At one boundary the junction diverges from the germline segment, which might be a read error. The CDR3 here is CASSLSRAGELFF. In nucleotides, the CDR3 is TGTGCCAGCAGCTTATCGCGGGCAGGGGAGCTGTTTTTT. The chain has TRBV27 and TRBJ2-2; D is perhaps TRBD2 (5 bases). The CDR3 contains 13 residues. CDR1 is MNHEY, CDR2 SMNVEV, per germline (reference sequence).

This rearrangement joins TRBV30 to TRBJ2-7, with 8 positions matching TRBD1. This CDR3 contains 15 residues. The V segment lost 3 bases and the J segment 2 bases; nucleotides outside the gene matches: 9. The V gene's germline CDR1 is GTSNPN and CDR2 SVGIG (reference sequence). The CDR3, as DNA: TGTGCCTGGAGACAGACAGGGGTTGGGGCCTACGAGCAGTACTTC. Translating it yields CAWRQTGVGAYEQYF.

The rearrangement uses TRBV7-9 and TRBJ2-7, with 10 bases lining up with TRBD1. This CDR3 region has 15 residues. The V and J ends lost 5 bases and 5 bases, in that order; junction bases with no gene match: 9. Looked up from germline, CDR1 is SEHNR and CDR2 is FQNEAQ (reference sequence). CDR3 amino acids: CASSPPGQGTHEQYF. The CDR3 nucleotides read TGTGCCAGCAGCCCACCGGGACAGGGGACACACGAGCAGTACTTC.

J is TRBJ2-7 and V is TRBV6-1, with D possibly matching TRBD1 (5 bases). V was clipped by 3 bases and J by 0 bases, with 12 bases between them. The CDR3 consists of 15 residues. Germline values: CDR1 MNHNS, CDR2 SASEGT. For the CDR3, the DNA is TGTGCCAGCAGTGACAGGGCATCAAGCTCCTACGAGCAGTACTTC. Translating gives CASSDRASSSYEQYF.

The V gene is TRBV19, the J gene TRBJ1-1; tentatively, D is TRBD1 (6 bases). The CDR3 runs to 18 residues. Per the germline V gene, CDR1 is LNHDA and CDR2 is SQIVND (reference sequence). Trimming removed 5 bases at V and 3 bases at J, with 25 bases between. CDR3: CASSLLTPSTGMDTEAFF. The CDR3 nucleotides read TGTGCCAGTAGTCTGCTAACCCCTTCCACAGGGATGGACACTGAAGCTTTCTTT.

J is TRBJ2-7 and V is TRBV30; no clear D. The CDR3 spans 11 residues. Between the trimmed V and J ends, which lost 5 bases and 3 bases, there was a span of 8 bases. Germline loops: CDR1 GTSNPN, CDR2 SVGIG (reference sequence). CDR3 loop: CAWSEVYEQYF. CDR3 sequence (DNA): TGTGCCTGGTCTGAGGTCTACGAGCAGTACTTC.

The chain uses TRBV2 and TRBJ2-3; TRBD2 aligns across 15 bases. The V gene's germline CDR1 is SNHLY and CDR2 FYNNEI. The junction had 8 bases not matched to a gene; V was cut back by 2 bases and J by 14 bases. The CDR3 is 15 amino acids. This CDR3 is CASSERGLAGGRRYF. The DNA for the CDR3 is TGTGCCAGCAGTGAACGGGGACTAGCGGGGGGCCGGAGGTATTTT.

The V call is TRBV6-5, the J call TRBJ1-1; TRBD1 aligns across 8 bases. The germline V gene has CDR1 MNHEY and CDR2 SVGAGI. J lost 2 bases, V lost 3 bases, and 8 bases had no gene match. The CDR3 runs to 16 residues. CDR3 loop: CASSYADRAKNTEAFF. In nucleotides, the CDR3 is TGTGCCAGCAGTTATGCGGACAGGGCGAAAAACACTGAAGCTTTCTTT.

The rearrangement joins TRBV10-3 to TRBJ2-5, with 11 bases matching TRBD1. The CDR3 is made up of 15 amino acids. Germline V lookup: CDR1 ENHRY, CDR2 SYGVKD. The junction had 11 bases not matched to a gene; V was cut back by 10 bases and J by 4 bases. The CDR3 nucleotides are TGTGCCACCGGGAAAGGGACAGGGGGTCGAGAGACCCAGTACTTC. It yields the protein CATGKGTGGRETQYF.

This rearrangement joins TRBV7-8 to TRBJ2-7, with D possibly matching TRBD2 (6 bases). The CDR3 extends over 18 amino acids. Between the trimmed V and J ends, which lost 8 bases and 7 bases, there was a span of 33 bases. Germline assignment: CDR1 SGHVS and CDR2 FQNEAQ. CDR3 sequence (DNA): TGTGCCAGCCAGGGCGGGGTCTGGGATGACGATGGGATCTGGGAGCAGTACTTC. It codes for CASQGGVWDDDGIWEQYF.

The chain uses TRBV11-2 and TRBJ2-1; TRBD2 matches at 10 bases. Germline loops: CDR1 SGHAT, CDR2 FQNNGV. CDR3 length equals 14 residues. Unmatched junction bases numbered 13, after V lost 5 bases and J lost 15 bases. The CDR3 DNA sequence: TGTGCCAGCAGCCCTCAACAAGGAGCGGGGGGGTTGTTCTTC. Protein sequence: CASSPQQGAGGLFF.